This T cell receptor (beta chain) stems from a study of T-cell reconstitution after alpha-beta-depleted transplantation in children. In this sample, this clonotype turned up a few times. This CDR3 spans 15 amino acids. In germline, CDR1 is SGHRS, CDR2 YFSETQ. The V end lost 0 bases, the J end lost 2 bases, and 11 bases lay between the germline ends. Using unique molecular identifiers, the investigators prepared the TCRbeta library. One entry per CDR3 protein results from TCRdb running MiXCR on the PCR reads. In the table there are about 980,000 distinct CDR3 sequences, 25% to 35% of which are singletons.

The sequence came from a boy younger than two who had a stem cell transplant for SCID, so the T cells may come from the graft donor. The sample in question was PBMCs, mostly from graft donor cells, obtained 360 days after TCRalphabeta/CD19-depleted stem cell transplant. The chain combines TRBV5-1 with TRBJ2-5; D may be TRBD1 (5 bases). CDR3 sequence: CASSLGTSLQETQYF. CDR3 nucleotide sequence: TGCGCCAGCAGCTTGGGGACAAGCCTTCAAGAGACCCAGTACTTC.